This record looks at one TCR beta chain sequence and its context. Its specificity is not known. The template used for profiling TCR beta VDJ and CDR3 was genomic DNA. Each CDR3 protein gets one entry after TCRdb re-called the reads with MiXCR. Seen here are a few hundred thousand distinct CDR3 sequences, 56% observed once, and the top ten hold 1.3%. The CDR3 covers 14 residues. V lost 3 bases to trimming and J lost 2 bases, with 11 bases between them. Germline V CDR1 and CDR2: MDHEN, SYDVKM. This record belongs to a study of CD8+CD57+ T cells in acquired aplastic anemia. The overall study: Isolated CD4+ and CD8+ cells, once sorted, yielded DNA averaging roughly 3.4 ug.

Study-wide results and caveats: For CD8+ Simpson's diversity, patients and controls showed no significant difference.

Patients who underwent sequencing had shown CD8+CD57+ cell expansion by flow cytometry. All patients were therapy-naive when blood was sampled. The material sequenced was sorted CD4+, CD8+, or CD8+CD57+ T cells (not recorded which) from PBMCs. The chain links TRBV28 to TRBJ2-7; a possible D gene is TRBD1 (6 bases). The TCR comes from a human donor with aplastic anemia. The CDR3 here is CASSLGRGPYEQYF. As DNA, the CDR3 is TGTGCCAGCAGTTTGGGCAGGGGACCCTACGAGCAGTACTTC.